Presented here are 27 T cell receptor beta chains from one specimen sequenced in a study of control samples from healthy donors and cancer patients. Assay used: immunoSEQ multiplex PCR; TCRdb lists only in-frame clones, some missing. The table lists some 79,000 clones, under 95% of them singletons, with over 0.95% in the top ten. Input material: PBMCs. These receptors came from a woman aged 35 to 49 with lung cancer.

V is TRBV29-1 and J is TRBJ1-3; the D is unclear. The germline V and J ends were trimmed by 3 bases and 4 bases, with 10 bases remaining between them. This CDR3 has 13 residues. The germline V gene encodes CDR1 SQVTM and CDR2 ANQGSEA. CDR3 bases: TGCAGCGTTGACAATCTTCAGGGAAACACCATATATTTT. Encoded protein: CSVDNLQGNTIYF.

The chain employs TRBV5-1 and TRBJ2-2; 14 bases match TRBD2. The germline gives CDR1 SGHRS, CDR2 YFSETQ. CDR3 length: 16 amino acids. J gave up 5 bases and V 4 bases, and 4 bases lay outside the gene matches. This CDR3 is CASSPRLAGGTGELFF. The CDR3 DNA sequence: TGCGCCAGCAGCCCGCGACTAGCGGGGGGGACCGGGGAGCTGTTTTTT.

The chain joins TRBV18 to TRBJ1-2; no reliable D call. Germline V CDR1 and CDR2: KGHSH, LQKENI. Trimming removed 6 bases from V and 8 bases from J, with 31 bases in between. CDR3 size: 18 residues. CDR3 protein: CASSEEEDLTILPRGYTF. The CDR3 nucleotides are TGTGCCAGCTCCGAGGAGGAGGACCTAACCATACTTCCGCGAGGCTACACCTTC.

The gene calls are TRBV27 and TRBJ1-1; no clear D gene. V was clipped by 4 bases and J by 0 bases, with 30 bases between them. The CDR3 runs to 21 residues. Per germline, CDR1 MNHEY and CDR2 SMNVEV (reference sequence). CDR3 coding DNA: TGTGCCAGCAGTTCCTACGATTGGGTCGTGGGTTCCCCCCCGATGAACACTGAAGCTTTCTTT. Its protein product is CASSSYDWVVGSPPMNTEAFF.

The V and J genes are TRBV3-1 (or the pseudogene TRBV3-2) and TRBJ1-4, with D tentatively TRBD1 (5 bases). The CDR3 sequence is 15 residues long. The V end was cut by 4 bases, the J end by 8 bases, with 17 bases between. Per the germline V gene, CDR1 is LGHDT and CDR2 is YNNKEL (reference sequence). CDR3 in DNA: TGTGCCAGCAGCCCACGCGCCCGGGGCGGCGAAAAACTGTTTTTT. This codes for CASSPRARGGEKLFF.

This chain connects TRBV19 to TRBJ1-4, with 10 nucleotides matching TRBD1. Germline values: CDR1 LNHDA, CDR2 SQIVND (reference sequence). The CDR3 sequence is 15 residues long. V shed 3 bases, J shed 7 bases, and the junction held 5 bases outside the gene matches. The CDR3 is CASSIPGTGVEKLFF. The CDR3 bases are TGTGCCAGTAGTATCCCCGGGACAGGGGTTGAAAAACTGTTTTTT.

The chain has TRBV14 and TRBJ1-1; D is undetermined. The V end was cut by 2 bases, the J end by 7 bases, with 14 bases between. CDR1 is SGHDN and CDR2 is FVKESK in the germline V gene. CDR3 length: 14 residues. The CDR3 region has the DNA TGTGCCAGCAGCCAACGAGATGAACCCTTTGAAGCTTTCTTT. It yields the protein CASSQRDEPFEAFF.

The chain links TRBV20-1 to TRBJ1-1, with D hard to call. Trimming shortened V by 3 bases and J by 7 bases, and 9 bases separated the two germline ends. The CDR3 extends over 11 amino acids. Germline CDR1 reads DFQATT; CDR2 reads SNEGSKA (reference sequence). The CDR3 sequence: CSASFGFEAFF. CDR3 in DNA: TGCAGTGCTAGTTTCGGCTTTGAAGCTTTCTTT.

J is TRBJ2-4 and V is TRBV7-9, with D perhaps given as TRBD1 or TRBD2 (5 bases each). The CDR3 sequence is 13 residues long. V lost 7 bases and J 11 bases, leaving 18 bases between the germline ends. Germline CDR1 SEHNR, CDR2 FQNEAQ (reference sequence). The CDR3: CASTVDLLGLQYF. DNA for the CDR3: TGTGCCAGCACCGTAGACTTATTGGGACTTCAGTACTTC.

The V and J genes are TRBV6-5 and TRBJ2-7; D possibly uses TRBD1 or TRBD2 (5 bases each). Germline V lookup: CDR1 MNHEY, CDR2 SVGAGI. The ends were cut back, 7 bases at V and 4 bases at J, with 11 bases in the middle. This CDR3 is 12 amino acids long. Here the CDR3 reads CASTGPLYEQYF. The CDR3 DNA reads TGTGCCAGCACGGGGCCGCTGTACGAGCAGTACTTC.

The chain combines TRBV9 with TRBJ2-3, with D possibly being TRBD1 or TRBD2 (7 bases each). The CDR3 runs 13 residues. Germline lookup yields CDR1 SGDLS and CDR2 YYNGEE. V was clipped by 5 bases and J by 5 bases, with 12 bases between them. For the CDR3, the DNA is TGTGCCAGCAGGGGCAGGGGGGGAGATACGCAGTATTTT. It specifies CASRGRGGDTQYF.

The genes are TRBV9 and TRBJ1-6, with TRBD1 identical over 8 bases. The CDR3 spans 14 residues. Trimming at V came to 4 bases and at J to 10 bases, leaving 7 bases not matched to a gene. Germline CDR1 and CDR2: SGDLS and YYNGEE. In DNA form, the CDR3 reads TGTGCCAGCAGCCCCGGGACAGGAGCCTCACCCCTCCACTTT. Translated, it gives CASSPGTGASPLHF.

Turning to this clone: The germline gene is not matched at one end of the junction; a read error may be the cause. This sequence joins TRBV13 and TRBJ1-1, with D unclear. Germline assignment: CDR1 PRHDT and CDR2 FYEKMQ (reference sequence). The CDR3 loop spans 12 amino acids. In DNA form, the CDR3 reads TGTGCCAGCAGCTTAGGCCTCCTGGACCTGAACTTT. Protein sequence: CASSLGLLDLNF.

On this clone itself: This same CDR3 is encoded by further DNA sequences in the sample. The gene calls are TRBV30 and TRBJ1-5; no clear D gene. Germline-derived CDR1 and CDR2 are GTSNPN and SVGIG (reference sequence). This CDR3 has 14 amino acids. The ends were cut back, 0 bases at V and 1 base at J, with 7 bases in the middle. The CDR3: CAWSVGGSNQPQHF. DNA for the CDR3: TGTGCCTGGAGTGTGGGAGGCAGCAATCAGCCCCAGCATTTT.

In DNA, the CDR3 is TGTGCCACCTACCGGACGACAGGTCGGCACACTGAAGCTTTCTTT. This encodes CATYRTTGRHTEAFF. The rearrangement joins TRBV19 to TRBJ1-1, with a tentative D call TRBD1 (6 bases). Germline loops: CDR1 LNHDA, CDR2 SQIVND (reference sequence). This CDR3 has 15 amino acids. V was shortened by 10 bases and J by 3 bases, with 21 bases between the two germline ends.

A single count supports this clone. This chain uses TRBV6-5 with TRBJ1-2; D remains ambiguous. The V end was cut by 9 bases, the J end by 2 bases, with 13 bases between. The V gene's germline CDR1 is MNHEY and CDR2 SVGAGI. This CDR3 contains 13 residues. CDR3 nucleotide sequence: TGTGCCAGGGCCCCGCGGGAAAACTATGGCTACACCTTC. Its protein is CARAPRENYGYTF.

This chain links TRBV19 with TRBJ1-2; tentatively, D is TRBD1 (5 bases). Germline CDR1 and CDR2: LNHDA and SQIVND (reference sequence). The CDR3 has 16 amino acids. V was pared by 3 bases and J by 1 base, with 15 bases between. This CDR3 is CASSIGGVGDNYGYTF. CDR3 sequence (DNA): TGTGCCAGTAGTATCGGGGGGGTCGGAGATAACTATGGCTACACCTTC.

V usage is TRBV7-9 and J usage is TRBJ2-2, with no clear D. Germline V gives CDR1 SEHNR, CDR2 FQNEAQ (reference sequence). Trimming left V 2 bases short and J 0 bases short, with 7 bases between. CDR3 length: 15 residues. The CDR3 DNA reads TGTGCCAGCAGCTTACTGAATTCGAACACCGGGGAGCTGTTTTTT. The encoded protein is CASSLLNSNTGELFF.

The chain recombines TRBV12-5 with TRBJ1-1; the D is unclear. V was shortened by 1 base and J by 6 bases, with 12 bases between the two germline ends. The CDR3 runs to 14 residues. Germline lookup yields CDR1 LGHNT and CDR2 FRNRAP. The CDR3 bases are TGTGCTAGTGGTTTGGGACGTCTCAGTCCTGAAGCTTTCTTT. Its translation is CASGLGRLSPEAFF.

The genes are TRBV6-6 and TRBJ1-1; D uncertain. The V gene's germline CDR1 is MNHNY and CDR2 SVGAGI (reference sequence). The V gene lost 7 bases and the J gene lost 7 bases, with 22 bases spanning the gap. CDR3 length: 15 residues. In DNA, the CDR3 is TGTGCCAGCATAGGCGATTTGGAATTTGGGGATGAAGCTTTCTTT. It specifies CASIGDLEFGDEAFF.

The chain recombines TRBV5-1 with TRBJ1-4; TRBD1 matches 9 bases. The CDR3 runs 14 residues. Germline loops: CDR1 SGHRS, CDR2 YFSETQ. The trim removed 2 bases at V and 11 bases at J, leaving 7 bases unmatched. The CDR3 coding sequence is TGCGCCAGCAGCTTACAGGGGGCAGTGGGGAAACTGTTTTTT. As protein: CASSLQGAVGKLFF.

The V and J genes are TRBV5-1 and TRBJ1-2; weak D call: TRBD1 (5 bases). Germline loops: CDR1 SGHRS, CDR2 YFSETQ. Trimming removed 0 bases at V and 5 bases at J, with 11 bases between. The CDR3 extends over 14 amino acids. CDR3 protein: CASSLDGGDYGYTF. The CDR3 DNA reads TGCGCCAGCAGCTTGGACGGGGGGGATTATGGCTACACCTTC.

The chain has TRBV2 and TRBJ2-4; D is undetermined. The germline V and J ends were trimmed by 1 base and 7 bases, with 8 bases remaining between them. Germline-derived CDR1 and CDR2 are SNHLY and FYNNEI. The CDR3 sequence is 13 residues long. Here the CDR3 reads CASSEDAANIQYF. The CDR3, as DNA: TGTGCCAGCAGTGAAGATGCTGCGAACATTCAGTACTTC.

The chain links TRBV12-5 to TRBJ2-5; 11 bases are a match to TRBD2. Germline values: CDR1 LGHNT, CDR2 FRNRAP. The CDR3 sequence is 18 residues long. The J segment lost 5 bases and the V segment lost 0 bases, leaving 11 bases of the junction unmatched. The CDR3 sequence: CASGLVRIAGGPGETQYF. In nucleotides, the CDR3 is TGTGCTAGTGGTTTGGTACGAATAGCGGGGGGGCCTGGGGAGACCCAGTACTTC. The full variable domain, its missing parts supplied by reference TRBV12-5 and TRBJ2-5, is DARVTQTPRHKVTEMGQEVTMRCQPILGHNTVFWYRQTMMQGLELLAYFRNRAPLDDSGMPKDRFSAEMPDATLATLKIQPSEPRDSAVYFCASGLVRIAGGPGETQYFGPGTRLLVL.

CDR3 region: CASSLGSTEAFF. The CDR3 region has the DNA TGTGCCAGCAGCTTAGGCTCCACTGAAGCTTTCTTT. The rearrangement links TRBV7-9 to TRBJ1-1, with unresolved D. Germline V gene data show CDR1 as SEHNR and CDR2 as FQNEAQ (reference sequence). Deletions cut 1 base from V and 4 bases from J, with 4 bases between. The length of the CDR3 is 12 residues.

The chain combines TRBV24-1 with TRBJ1-2; TRBD1 agrees at 7 bases. The trim removed 1 base at V and 6 bases at J, leaving 7 bases unmatched. Germline V CDR1 and CDR2: KGHDR, SFDVKD. This CDR3 has 15 amino acids. The DNA for the CDR3 is TGTGCCACCAGTGATTTTACGACAGGGTTCGATGGCTACACCTTC. It translates to CATSDFTTGFDGYTF.

V usage is TRBV5-1 and J usage is TRBJ2-1; the match to TRBD2 covers 13 bases. CDR1 is SGHRS and CDR2 is YFSETQ in the germline V gene. V trimming: 4 bases; J trimming: 3 bases; junction bases outside the gene matches: 7. This CDR3 is 17 amino acids long. CDR3 DNA: TGCGCCAGCAGCCCTCGACTAGCGGGGGGATTCTACAATGAGCAGTTCTTC. It codes for CASSPRLAGGFYNEQFF.